The source of this T cell receptor (beta chain) is a study of T cell responses to AZD1222 COVID-19 vaccine. This clone was observed a handful of times. Per germline, CDR1 SEHNR and CDR2 FQNEAQ (reference sequence). This CDR3 is 16 amino acids long. V lost 1 base to trimming and J lost 4 bases; unmatched junction nucleotides: 6. Assay used: immunoSEQ multiplex PCR; TCRdb lists only in-frame clones, some missing. The table lists about 150,000 clones, less than 95% of them singletons, with 1.5% to 2% in the top ten. This sequence originates from an adult in good health. Sequencing used peripheral blood, obtained on day 0 of AZD1222 vaccination. The J gene is TRBJ2-2, the V gene TRBV7-9, with 7 bases that match TRBD2. The DNA for the CDR3 is TGTGCCAGCAGCTTAGGGCGGGAGCGACCCACCGGGGAGCTGTTTTTT. This gives the protein CASSLGRERPTGELFF.